This T cell receptor beta chain was identified in a study of blood T cell repertoires in COVID-19. Overall study context: Collection of acute and convalescent COVID-19 samples took place in the United States, Italy and Spain. From T cells, B-cell-depleted T cells, or PBMCs came the material, which was cDNA or gDNA.

The CDR3 runs 14 residues. CDR1 and CDR2 from the germline V gene are MNHEY and SVGAGI. V lost 6 bases to trimming and J lost 10 bases; unmatched junction nucleotides: 7. In the original workflow: Reference gene primers were amplified, and this amplification served to estimate nucleated cell counts. TCRdb's table, derived via immunoSEQ multiplex PCR, lists solely in-frame clones and lacks some. The V and J calls and clone size come from that table; D and trimming were worked out from the DNA. Among about 190,000 clones, around nine tenths were seen once, and the ten largest hold about an eighth. Followed longitudinally, the Seattle patients had been enrolled during active infection.

This sequence was found in a woman in her seventies with COVID-19, enrolled during active disease. Source material: peripheral blood. The chain has TRBV6-5 and TRBJ1-6; TRBD1 matches 9 bases. The CDR3 protein is CASSLGQGLSPLHF. Here the CDR3 DNA reads TGTGCCAGCAGCCTCGGACAGGGGCTCTCACCCCTCCACTTT.